Each of the 15 T cell receptor beta chains below was sequenced from the same sample in a study of T cell clonality in common variable immunodeficiency. TCRdb keeps only in-frame clones here, not all; method: immunoSEQ multiplex PCR. This sample comprises more than 55,000 clones, none seen once only. The sequencing input was peripheral blood mononuclear cells. The receptors derive from a person aged 18 to 70 in good health.

This clone came up many times. The CDR3 end is not reached by the read, which stops 3 residues before it; the germline J gene fills it in. This chain links TRBV29-1 with TRBJ1-5, with TRBD1 as a possible D gene (5 bases). Deletions cut 4 bases from V and 3 bases from J, with 10 bases between. Per the germline V gene, CDR1 is SQVTM and CDR2 is ANQGSEA. The CDR3 is 13 amino acids. The CDR3 sequence is CSVGDSPNQPQHF. The part of the CDR3 DNA that was read is TGCAGCGTTGGCGACAGTCCCAATCAGCCC. The full variable domain, its missing parts supplied by reference TRBV29-1 and TRBJ1-5, is SAVISQKPSRDICQRGTSLTIQCQVDSQVTMMFWYRQQPGQSLTLIATANQGSEATYESGFVIDKFPISRPNLTFSTLTVSNMSPEDSSIYLCSVGDSPNQPQHFGDGTRLSIL.

This clone has ten or more counts. The read terminates 3 residues ahead of where the CDR3 ends, so the germline J gene completes it. V and J are TRBV5-6 and TRBJ2-7; TRBD1 matches at 7 bases. Germline CDR1 and CDR2: SGHDT and YYEEEE. The V and J ends lost 4 bases and 2 bases, in that order; junction bases with no gene match: 6. The CDR3 has 14 residues. The CDR3 DNA, read in part, is TGTGCCAGCAGCCGAGGGGGACAGACCTACGAG. It translates to CASSRGGQTYE. Given in full, the CDR3 is CASSRGGQTYEQYF.

The sample holds many counts of this clone. The DNA ends 3 residues before the CDR3 does, and the rest of the CDR3 is filled in from the germline J gene. The V gene is TRBV5-4, the J gene TRBJ2-2, with D tentatively TRBD1 (5 bases). Germline V gene sequence: CDR1 SGHNT, CDR2 YYREEE (reference sequence). This CDR3 contains 13 residues. V was shortened by 4 bases and J by 5 bases, with 9 bases between the two germline ends. The sequenced CDR3 bases are TGTGCCAGCAGCCCAGGGCCTACCGGGGAG. It specifies CASSPGPTGE. The complete CDR3 reads CASSPGPTGELFF.

This clone was counted at least ten times. Coverage ceases 3 residues before the CDR3 finishes, and the germline J gene fills in the end. The V call is TRBV10-3, the J call TRBJ1-4; the match to TRBD1 covers 10 bases. The CDR3 loop spans 13 amino acids. Germline values: CDR1 ENHRY, CDR2 SYGVKD. Trimming took 10 bases from V and 7 from J; bases not matched to a gene: 6. CDR3 protein: CATTRDRGEKLFF. The sequenced part of the CDR3 DNA is TGTGCCACTACCCGGGACAGGGGTGAAAAA.

This clone has at least ten counts. The CDR3 end is not reached by the read, which stops 3 residues before it; the germline J gene fills it in. This chain uses TRBV20-1 with TRBJ2-3; no firm D call. The germline V and J ends were trimmed by 0 bases and 1 base, with 5 bases remaining between them. Germline V gives CDR1 DFQATT, CDR2 SNEGSKA (reference sequence). This CDR3 region has 13 residues. The sequenced CDR3 bases are TGCAGTGCTAGAGAGGGCGGCACAGATACG. Translating it yields CSAREGGTDT. The CDR3 as a whole reads CSAREGGTDTQYF.

This clone came up many times. The read gets to within 3 residues of the CDR3 end, and the germline J gene fills in the rest. The chain combines TRBV10-3 with TRBJ2-2; TRBD2 matches at 10 bases. The V gene end was trimmed by 3 bases and the J gene end by 7 bases; junction bases not matched to a gene: 5. The CDR3 spans 15 residues. The V gene's germline CDR1 is ENHRY and CDR2 SYGVKD. CDR3 sequence reads: CAISEIAGGFGELFF. The DNA read from the CDR3 is TGTGCCATCAGTGAAATAGCGGGAGGTTTCGGGGAG.

In this sample, this clone turned up many times. The observed sequence ends 3 residues before the CDR3 terminus, with the missing tail filled in from the germline J gene. The J gene is TRBJ1-1, the V gene TRBV5-1; D uncertain. This CDR3 has 11 residues. V lost 0 bases, J lost 7 bases, and 4 bases lay in between. CDR1 and CDR2 (germline): SGHRS, YFSETQ. CDR3 region: CASSLDGEAFF. The part of the CDR3 DNA that was read is TGCGCCAGCAGCTTGGACGGTGAA. The variable domain in full, completed from reference TRBV5-1 and TRBJ1-1, reads KAGVTQTPRYLIKTRGQQVTLSCSPISGHRSVSWYQQTPGQGLQFLFEYFSETQRNKGNFPGRFSGRQFSNSRSEMNVSTLELGDSALYLCASSLDGEAFFGQGTRLTVV.

There are many counts of this clone. The read stops 3 residues short of the end of the CDR3; the missing end is completed from the germline J gene. The chain couples TRBV7-9 to TRBJ1-4, with a tentative D call TRBD1 (6 bases). This CDR3 is 15 amino acids long. V was trimmed by 5 bases and J by 5 bases, leaving 15 bases between them. Germline V gene sequence: CDR1 SEHNR, CDR2 FQNEAQ (reference sequence). CDR3 region: CASSQSGTKNEKLFF. The covered CDR3 bases are TGTGCCAGCAGCCAGTCCGGGACAAAGAATGAAAAA.

This clone was recorded at least ten times. The read ends 3 residues shy of where the CDR3 ends; the end is completed using the germline J gene. The J gene is TRBJ1-6, the V gene TRBV2; 7 bases fit TRBD1. The germline V gene encodes CDR1 SNHLY and CDR2 FYNNEI. This CDR3 has 15 amino acids. V was clipped by 8 bases and J by 10 bases; unmatched bases: 14. The sequenced CDR3 bases are TGTGCCAGCGGAACGCAGGGGGTTTCAGGATCACCC. Protein product: CASGTQGVSGSP. The full-length CDR3 reads as CASGTQGVSGSPLHF.

At least ten counts were recorded for this clone. With the read ending 3 residues before the CDR3 end, the germline J gene is used to fill in that end. The genes are TRBV19 and TRBJ2-7; 10 bases are shared with TRBD2. The CDR3 is made up of 15 amino acids. With 1 base clipped from V and 0 bases from J, the junction kept 0 bases outside the gene matches. CDR1 and CDR2 from the germline V gene are LNHDA and SQIVND (reference sequence). CDR3 in amino acids: CASSIGLAGSYEQYF. The DNA read from the CDR3 is TGTGCCAGTAGTATAGGACTAGCGGGCTCCTACGAG.

This clone has at least ten counts. The read comes to an end 3 residues before the CDR3 does, leaving the germline J gene to fill in the end. The chain joins TRBV6-2 or TRBV6-3 to TRBJ2-3; 9 positions match TRBD2. The V segment lost 5 bases and the J segment 1 base; nucleotides outside the gene matches: 4. This CDR3 contains 15 residues. Germline CDR1 MNHEY, CDR2 SVGEGT. The CDR3: CASSPWTSGTDTQYF. CDR3 bases read: TGTGCCAGCAGTCCGTGGACTAGCGGCACAGATACG.

Details on this clone: The read ends 3 residues shy of where the CDR3 ends; the end is completed using the germline J gene. V gene TRBV11-3 combines with J gene TRBJ2-7; possibly TRBD1 for D (6 bases). The CDR3 covers 15 residues. Germline lookup yields CDR1 SGHNT and CDR2 YENEEA. V gave up 1 base and J gave up 1 base, with 11 bases separating them. The DNA read from the CDR3 is TGTGCCAGCAGCTTAGGAGCAGGGGCATCCTACGAG. Translating it yields CASSLGAGASYE. The full CDR3 sequence reads CASSLGAGASYEQYF.

This clone has a count of ten or more. The sequenced fragment ends 3 residues before the CDR3 boundary, so the rest is inferred from the germline J gene. V and J are TRBV4-1 and TRBJ2-7, with 8 bases matching TRBD1. This CDR3 comprises 15 residues. J gave up 2 bases and V 0 bases, and 3 bases lay outside the gene matches. Germline V lookup: CDR1 MGHRA, CDR2 YSYEKL. CDR3 bases read: TGCGCCAGCAGCCAAGAAGGACAGGGTCCCTACGAG. Protein sequence: CASSQEGQGPYE. The whole CDR3 sequence is CASSQEGQGPYEQYF.

This clone was picked up many times. CDR3 sequence reads: CASSTTGSYGYTF. Partial CDR3 DNA: TGTGCCAGCAGCACGACAGGGAGCTATGGC. The genes are TRBV5-4 and TRBJ1-2, with 7 bases identical to TRBD1. The CDR3 extends 3 residues past the end of the read, so its final part is completed from the germline J gene. V gave up 4 bases and J gave up 4 bases; unmatched junction bases: 4. The V gene's germline CDR1 is SGHNT and CDR2 YYREEE (reference sequence). The CDR3 is 13 amino acids.

This clone was detected a few times. The CDR3 extends 3 residues past the end of the read, so its final part is completed from the germline J gene. The rearrangement links TRBV27 to TRBJ2-7; 9 bases align to TRBD1. Germline assignment: CDR1 MNHEY and CDR2 SMNVEV (reference sequence). The CDR3 is 14 residues long. Losses at the gene ends were 4 bases for V and 2 bases for J; bases not matched to a gene: 3. CDR3 loop: CASSSRDRAYEQYF. The sequenced CDR3 bases are TGTGCCAGCAGTTCCCGGGACAGGGCCTACGAG.